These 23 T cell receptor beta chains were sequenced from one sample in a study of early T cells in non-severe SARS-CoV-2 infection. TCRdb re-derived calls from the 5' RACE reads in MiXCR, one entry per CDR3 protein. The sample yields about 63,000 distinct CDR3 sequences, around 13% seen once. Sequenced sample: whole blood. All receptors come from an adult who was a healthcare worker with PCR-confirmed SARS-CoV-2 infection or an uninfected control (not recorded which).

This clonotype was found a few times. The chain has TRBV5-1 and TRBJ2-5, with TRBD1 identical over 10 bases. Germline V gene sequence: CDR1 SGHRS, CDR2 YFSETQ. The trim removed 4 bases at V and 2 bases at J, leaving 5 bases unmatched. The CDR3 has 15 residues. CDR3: CASSTGQGVQETQYF. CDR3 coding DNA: TGCGCCAGCAGCACCGGACAGGGGGTTCAAGAGACCCAGTACTTC.

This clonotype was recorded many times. CDR3 nucleotides: TGCGCCAGCAGTGAGCCCGGGACAGGGACCTACGAGCAGTACTTC. Translated, it gives CASSEPGTGTYEQYF. The chain couples TRBV10-2 to TRBJ2-7; 9 nucleotides align to TRBD1. The CDR3 totals 15 residues. After removal of 2 bases from V and 2 bases from J, the junction contained 4 bases not matched to a gene. Germline CDR1 reads WSHSY; CDR2 reads SAAADI.

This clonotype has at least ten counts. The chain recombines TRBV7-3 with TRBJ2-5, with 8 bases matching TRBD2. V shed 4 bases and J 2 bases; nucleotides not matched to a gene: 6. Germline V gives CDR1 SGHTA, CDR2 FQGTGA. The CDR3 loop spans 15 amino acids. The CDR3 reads CASSSRGGLQETQYF. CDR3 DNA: TGTGCCAGCAGCTCTCGGGGGGGCTTACAAGAGACCCAGTACTTC.

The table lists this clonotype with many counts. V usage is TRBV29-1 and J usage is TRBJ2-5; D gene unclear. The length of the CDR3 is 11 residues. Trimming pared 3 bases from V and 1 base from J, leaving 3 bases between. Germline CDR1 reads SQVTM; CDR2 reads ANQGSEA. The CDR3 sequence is CSVESQETQYF. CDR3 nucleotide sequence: TGCAGCGTTGAGTCCCAAGAGACCCAGTACTTC.

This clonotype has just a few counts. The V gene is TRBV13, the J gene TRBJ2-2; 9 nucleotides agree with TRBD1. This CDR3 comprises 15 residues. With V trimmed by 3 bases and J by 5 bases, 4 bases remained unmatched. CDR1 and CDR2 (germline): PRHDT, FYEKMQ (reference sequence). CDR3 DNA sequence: TGTGCCAGCAGCTTCCCGGGACAGGGTACCGGGGAGCTGTTTTTT. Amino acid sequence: CASSFPGQGTGELFF.

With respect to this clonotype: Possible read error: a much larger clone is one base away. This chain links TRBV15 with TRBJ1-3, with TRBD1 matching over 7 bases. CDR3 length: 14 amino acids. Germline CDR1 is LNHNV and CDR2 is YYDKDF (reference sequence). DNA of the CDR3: TGTGCCACCAGCCCGGGACAGTCTGGAAACATCATATATTTT. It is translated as CATSPGQSGNIIYF.

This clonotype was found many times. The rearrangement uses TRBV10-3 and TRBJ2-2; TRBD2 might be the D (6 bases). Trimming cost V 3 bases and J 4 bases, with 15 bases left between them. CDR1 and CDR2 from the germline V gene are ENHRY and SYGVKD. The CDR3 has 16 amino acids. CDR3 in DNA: TGTGCCATCAGTGAATCGGGCGGGACCGCCACCGGGGAGCTGTTTTTT. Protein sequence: CAISESGGTATGELFF.

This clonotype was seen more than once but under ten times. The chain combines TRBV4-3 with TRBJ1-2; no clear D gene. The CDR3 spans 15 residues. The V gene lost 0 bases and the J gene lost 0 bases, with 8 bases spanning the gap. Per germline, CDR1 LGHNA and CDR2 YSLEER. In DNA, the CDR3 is TGCGCCAGCAGCCAAGACAGAGAAACTAACTATGGCTACACCTTC. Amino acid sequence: CASSQDRETNYGYTF.

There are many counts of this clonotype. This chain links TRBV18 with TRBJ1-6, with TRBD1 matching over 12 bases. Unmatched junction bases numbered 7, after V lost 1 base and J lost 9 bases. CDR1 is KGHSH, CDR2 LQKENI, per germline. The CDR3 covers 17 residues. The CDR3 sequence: CASSPLSGQGAGSPLHF. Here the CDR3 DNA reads TGTGCCAGCTCACCACTGTCGGGACAGGGGGCTGGTTCACCCCTCCACTTT.

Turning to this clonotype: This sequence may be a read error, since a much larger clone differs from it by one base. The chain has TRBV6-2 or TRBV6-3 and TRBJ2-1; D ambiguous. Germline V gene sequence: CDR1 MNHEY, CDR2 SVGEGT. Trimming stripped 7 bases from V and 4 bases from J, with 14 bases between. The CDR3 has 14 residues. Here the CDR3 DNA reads TGTGCCAGCACCTCAGTGGGCGAGTACAATGAGCAGTTCTTC. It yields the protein CASTSVGEYNEQFF.

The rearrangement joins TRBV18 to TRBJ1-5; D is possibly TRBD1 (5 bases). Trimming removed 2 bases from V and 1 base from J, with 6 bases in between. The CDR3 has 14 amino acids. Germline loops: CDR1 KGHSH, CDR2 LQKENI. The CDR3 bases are TGTGCCAGCTCACCAGAGGGGAGCAATCAGCCCCAGCATTTT. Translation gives CASSPEGSNQPQHF. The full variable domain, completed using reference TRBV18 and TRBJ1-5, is NAGVMQNPRHLVRRRGQEARLRCSPMKGHSHVYWYRQLPEEGLKFMVYLQKENIIDESGMPKERFSAEFPKEGPSILRIQQVVRGDSAAYFCASSPEGSNQPQHFGDGTRLSIL.

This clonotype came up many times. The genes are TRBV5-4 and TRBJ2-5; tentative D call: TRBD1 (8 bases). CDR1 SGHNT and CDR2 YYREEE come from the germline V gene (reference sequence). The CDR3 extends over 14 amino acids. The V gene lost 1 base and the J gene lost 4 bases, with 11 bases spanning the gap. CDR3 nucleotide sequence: TGTGCCAGCAGCTTGTACAGGGGGGGAGAGACCCAGTACTTC. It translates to CASSLYRGGETQYF. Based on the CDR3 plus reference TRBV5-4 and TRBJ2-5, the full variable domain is ETGVTQSPTHLIKTRGQQVTLRCSSQSGHNTVSWYQQALGQGPQFIFQYYREEENGRGNFPPRFSGLQFPNYSSELNVNALELDDSALYLCASSLYRGGETQYFGPGTRLLVL.

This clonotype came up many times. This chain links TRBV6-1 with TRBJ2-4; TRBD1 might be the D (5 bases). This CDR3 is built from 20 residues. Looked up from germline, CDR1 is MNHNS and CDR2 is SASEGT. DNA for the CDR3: TGTGCGGCAGCATCAGCATGGGATTTTCCCTGGGGCTGGACCAAAAACATTCAGTACTTC. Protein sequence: CAAASAWDFPWGWTKNIQYF.

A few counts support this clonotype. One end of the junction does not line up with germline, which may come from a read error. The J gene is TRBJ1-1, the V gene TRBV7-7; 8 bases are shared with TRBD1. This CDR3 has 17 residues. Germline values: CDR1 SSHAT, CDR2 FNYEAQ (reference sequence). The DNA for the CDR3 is TGTGCTAGCAGCTTCCCTGACAGGGGCCGCCGGGGCACTGAAGCTTTCTTT. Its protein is CASSFPDRGRRGTEAFF.

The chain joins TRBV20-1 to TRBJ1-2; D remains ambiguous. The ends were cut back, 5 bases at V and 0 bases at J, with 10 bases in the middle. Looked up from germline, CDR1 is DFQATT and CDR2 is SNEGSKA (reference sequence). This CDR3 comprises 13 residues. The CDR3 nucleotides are TGCAGTGCTCTGTCAGGAACTAACTATGGCTACACCTTC. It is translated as CSALSGTNYGYTF.

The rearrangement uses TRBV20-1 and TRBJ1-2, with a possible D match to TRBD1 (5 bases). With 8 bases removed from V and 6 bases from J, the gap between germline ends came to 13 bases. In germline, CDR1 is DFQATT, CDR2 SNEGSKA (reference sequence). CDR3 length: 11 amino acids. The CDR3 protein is CSPGGYDGYTF. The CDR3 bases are TGCAGTCCGGGGGGGTACGATGGCTACACCTTC.

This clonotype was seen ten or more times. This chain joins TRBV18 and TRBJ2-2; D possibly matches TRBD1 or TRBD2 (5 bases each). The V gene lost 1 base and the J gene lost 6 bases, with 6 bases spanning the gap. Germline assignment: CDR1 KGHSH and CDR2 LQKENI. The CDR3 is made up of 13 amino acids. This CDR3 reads CASSPRGSGELFF. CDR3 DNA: TGTGCCAGCTCACCACGGGGGTCCGGGGAGCTGTTTTTT.

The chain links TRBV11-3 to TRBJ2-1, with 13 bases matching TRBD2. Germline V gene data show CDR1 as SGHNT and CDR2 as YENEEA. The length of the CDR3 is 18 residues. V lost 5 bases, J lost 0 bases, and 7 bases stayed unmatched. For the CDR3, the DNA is TGTGCCAGCAGCCCGGGGACTAGCGGGGCCGACTCCTACAATGAGCAGTTCTTC. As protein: CASSPGTSGADSYNEQFF.

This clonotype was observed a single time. The CDR3, as DNA: TGTGCCAGCAGTGAACGAGGGAGGAATCAGCCCCAGCATTTT. Protein sequence: CASSERGRNQPQHF. The chain combines TRBV6-1 with TRBJ1-5; D gene uncertain. The V end lost 2 bases, the J end lost 4 bases, and 9 bases lay between the germline ends. This CDR3 is 14 amino acids long. Germline CDR1 and CDR2: MNHNS and SASEGT.

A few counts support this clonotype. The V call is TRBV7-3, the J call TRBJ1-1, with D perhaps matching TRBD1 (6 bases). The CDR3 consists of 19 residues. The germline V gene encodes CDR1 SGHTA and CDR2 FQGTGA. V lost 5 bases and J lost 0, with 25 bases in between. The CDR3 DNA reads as TGTGCCAGCAGCCGAGCGGGACGGGGAAAGGGGGTTATGAACACTGAAGCTTTCTTT. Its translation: CASSRAGRGKGVMNTEAFF. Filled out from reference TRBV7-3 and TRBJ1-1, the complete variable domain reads GAGVSQTPSNKVTEKGKYVELRCDPISGHTALYWYRQSLGQGPEFLIYFQGTGAADDSGLPNDRFFAVRPEGSVSTLKIQRTERGDSAVYLCASSRAGRGKGVMNTEAFFGQGTRLTVV.

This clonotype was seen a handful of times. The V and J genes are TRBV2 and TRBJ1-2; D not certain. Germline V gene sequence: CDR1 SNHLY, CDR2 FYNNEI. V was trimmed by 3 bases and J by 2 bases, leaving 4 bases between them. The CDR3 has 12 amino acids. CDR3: CASSEENYGYTF. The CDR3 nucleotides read TGTGCCAGCAGTGAGGAGAACTATGGCTACACCTTC.

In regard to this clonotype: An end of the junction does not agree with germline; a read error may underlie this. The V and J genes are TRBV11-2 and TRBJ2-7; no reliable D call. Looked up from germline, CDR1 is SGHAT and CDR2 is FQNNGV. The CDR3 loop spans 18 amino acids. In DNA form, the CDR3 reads TGTGTCAGCAGCCCGCGCCCCCGACAAGGGTCCAGGACCTACGAGCAGTACTTC. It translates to CVSSPRPRQGSRTYEQYF.

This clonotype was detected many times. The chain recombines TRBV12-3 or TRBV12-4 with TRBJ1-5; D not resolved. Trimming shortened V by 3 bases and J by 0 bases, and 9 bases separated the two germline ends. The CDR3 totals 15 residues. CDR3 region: CASSFLSYSNQPQHF. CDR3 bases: TGTGCCAGCAGTTTTCTCTCATATAGCAATCAGCCCCAGCATTTT.